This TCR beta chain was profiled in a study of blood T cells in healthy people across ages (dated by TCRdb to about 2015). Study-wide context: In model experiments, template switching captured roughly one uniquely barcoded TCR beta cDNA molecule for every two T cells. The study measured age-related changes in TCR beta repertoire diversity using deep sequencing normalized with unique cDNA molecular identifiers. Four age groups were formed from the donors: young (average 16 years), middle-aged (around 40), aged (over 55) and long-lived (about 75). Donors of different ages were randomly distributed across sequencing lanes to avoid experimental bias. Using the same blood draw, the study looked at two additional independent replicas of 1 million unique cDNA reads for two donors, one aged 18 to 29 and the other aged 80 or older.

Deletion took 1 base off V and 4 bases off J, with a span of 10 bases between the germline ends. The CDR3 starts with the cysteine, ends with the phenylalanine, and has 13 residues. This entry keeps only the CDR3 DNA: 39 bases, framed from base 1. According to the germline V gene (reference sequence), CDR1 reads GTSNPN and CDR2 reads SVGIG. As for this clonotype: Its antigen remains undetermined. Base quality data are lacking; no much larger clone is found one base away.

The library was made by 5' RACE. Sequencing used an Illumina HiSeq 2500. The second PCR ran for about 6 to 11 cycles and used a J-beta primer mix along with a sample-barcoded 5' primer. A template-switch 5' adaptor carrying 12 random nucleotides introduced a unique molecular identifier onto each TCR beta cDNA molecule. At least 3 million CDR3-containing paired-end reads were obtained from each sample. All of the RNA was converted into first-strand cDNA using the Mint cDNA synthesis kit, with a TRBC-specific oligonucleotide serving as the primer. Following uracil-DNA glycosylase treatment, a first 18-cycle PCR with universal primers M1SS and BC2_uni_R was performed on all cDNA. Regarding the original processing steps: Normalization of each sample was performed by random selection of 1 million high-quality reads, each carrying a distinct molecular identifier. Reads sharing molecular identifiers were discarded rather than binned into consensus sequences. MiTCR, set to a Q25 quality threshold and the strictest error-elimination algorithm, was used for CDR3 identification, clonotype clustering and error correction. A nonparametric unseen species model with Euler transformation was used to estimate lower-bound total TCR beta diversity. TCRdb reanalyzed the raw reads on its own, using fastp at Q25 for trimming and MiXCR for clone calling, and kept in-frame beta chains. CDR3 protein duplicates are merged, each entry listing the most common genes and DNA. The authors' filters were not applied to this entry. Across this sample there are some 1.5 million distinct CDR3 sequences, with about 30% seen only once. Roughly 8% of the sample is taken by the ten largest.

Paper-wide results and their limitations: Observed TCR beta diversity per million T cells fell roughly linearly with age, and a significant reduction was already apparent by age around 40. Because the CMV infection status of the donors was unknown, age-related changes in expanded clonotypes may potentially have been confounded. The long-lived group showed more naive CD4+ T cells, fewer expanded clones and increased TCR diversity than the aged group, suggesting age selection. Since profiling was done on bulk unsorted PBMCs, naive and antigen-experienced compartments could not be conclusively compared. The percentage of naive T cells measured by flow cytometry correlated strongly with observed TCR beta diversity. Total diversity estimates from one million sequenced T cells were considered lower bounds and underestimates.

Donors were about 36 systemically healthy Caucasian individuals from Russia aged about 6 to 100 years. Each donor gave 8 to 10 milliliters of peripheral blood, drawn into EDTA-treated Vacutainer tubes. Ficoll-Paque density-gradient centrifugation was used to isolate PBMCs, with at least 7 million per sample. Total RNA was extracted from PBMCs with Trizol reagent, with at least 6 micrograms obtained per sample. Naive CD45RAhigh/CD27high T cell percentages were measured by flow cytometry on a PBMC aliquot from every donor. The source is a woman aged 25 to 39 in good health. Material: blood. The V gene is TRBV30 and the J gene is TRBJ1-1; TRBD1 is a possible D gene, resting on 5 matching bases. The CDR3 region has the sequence CAWSAWGSTEAFF. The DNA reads TGTGCCTGGAGTGCCTGGGGGAGCACTGAAGCTTTCTTT.